These 2 T cell receptor beta chains share one sample of origin, sequenced in a study of PD-1 blockade in classical Hodgkin lymphoma (dated by TCRdb to 2019 to 2021). Libraries were prepared through the immunoSEQ multiplex PCR assay. This is the immuneACCESS table as TCRdb keeps it, with only in-frame sequences that have V and J called. A part of the clones is gone; compared with another copy, unresolved V genes explain less than half, and the rest is unexplained. The sample table shows approximately 27,000 clones, and around 80% are seen once. Roughly 20% of the sample lies in the top ten. The time point label here, explained by the study, means: cycle 4 day 1 (C4D1), after 6 weeks of nivolumab. All trial patients had relapsed after autologous stem cell transplantation, with cohorts A, B and C differing in prior brentuximab vedotin exposure. Sequenced material: peripheral blood mononuclear cells (PBMCs), taken before the fourth cycle of nivolumab. These receptors all come from a human donor with classical Hodgkin lymphoma.

V usage is TRBV11-2 and J usage is TRBJ1-1; D call uncertain. The CDR3 consists of 15 residues. Looked up from germline, CDR1 is SGHAT and CDR2 is FQNNGV. V dropped 5 bases and J dropped 1 base, with 14 bases sitting between them. CDR3 nucleotide sequence: TGTGCCAGCAGCCATACGGGGATGGAGAACACTGAAGCTTTCTTT. Its translation is CASSHTGMENTEAFF.

The chain links TRBV5-1 to TRBJ1-1, with D perhaps TRBD1 (5 bases). Per the germline V gene, CDR1 is SGHRS and CDR2 is YFSETQ. Trimming stripped 0 bases from V and 1 base from J, with 16 bases between. CDR3 size: 17 residues. DNA of the CDR3: TGCGCCAGCAGCTTGGCCTTAGGGGCCCTCCCGAACACTGAAGCTTTCTTT. Translation gives CASSLALGALPNTEAFF. The entire variable domain, with the rest obtained from reference TRBV5-1 and TRBJ1-1, is as follows: KAGVTQTPRYLIKTRGQQVTLSCSPISGHRSVSWYQQTPGQGLQFLFEYFSETQRNKGNFPGRFSGRQFSNSRSEMNVSTLELGDSALYLCASSLALGALPNTEAFFGQGTRLTVV.